This T cell receptor beta chain is drawn from a study of T-cell reconstitution after alpha-beta-depleted transplantation in children. Using unique molecular identifiers, the investigators prepared the TCRbeta library. TCRdb reanalysed the PCR reads using MiXCR and keeps one entry per CDR3 protein. This table has around 480,000 distinct CDR3 sequences, 30% to 35% appearing once. This clonotype was observed a few times. The CDR3 runs 11 residues. CDR1 and CDR2 from the germline V gene are MNHEY and SVGAGI. Trimming pared 7 bases from V and 11 bases from J, leaving 14 bases between. Sequencing used PBMCs from the stem cell graft donor, obtained from the stem cell graft. The receptor comes from a human donor who donated a stem cell graft to a child with aplastic anemia. The rearrangement links TRBV6-5 to TRBJ1-1, with D possibly matching TRBD1 (6 bases). In DNA, the CDR3 is TGTGCCAGCACGGGAGGGGGGGCTGCTTTCTTT. Amino acid sequence: CASTGGGAAFF.